A single sample is the source of the 10 T cell receptor beta chains below, sequenced in a study of metastatic and nonmetastatic thyroid tumors. With MiXCR, TCRdb called clones anew from the PCR reads. The sample records about 35,000 clones, about 18% being singletons. Until they underwent thyroid surgery, no patient had received any treatment. The sequenced sample consisted of blood. These receptors were taken from a male donor with papillary thyroid cancer or a benign thyroid nodule (not recorded which). Some clones in this sample may be carry-over from other donors' samples.

This clone has a count of ten or more. CDR3 in amino acids: CSVLPRSGSDTQYF. The CDR3 DNA reads TGCAGCGTTCTGCCCCGGTCAGGTTCAGATACGCAGTATTTT. The chain recombines TRBV29-1 with TRBJ2-3; no reliable D call. The CDR3 spans 14 residues. Germline CDR1 is SQVTM and CDR2 is ANQGSEA. The germline V and J ends were trimmed by 5 bases and 4 bases, with 16 bases remaining between them.

Many counts were recorded for this clone. The CDR3 DNA is TGCGCCAGCAGCTACGGACTAGCGGGGGCCTACACAGATACGCAGTATTTT. Amino acids: CASSYGLAGAYTDTQYF. J is TRBJ2-3 and V is TRBV5-1; TRBD2 aligns across 13 bases. CDR3 length equals 17 residues. Germline CDR1 is SGHRS and CDR2 is YFSETQ. The V gene end was trimmed by 3 bases and the J gene end by 2 bases; junction bases not matched to a gene: 6.

As to this clone: The junction differs from germline at one of its ends, possibly a read error. The rearrangement links TRBV4-2 to TRBJ1-4, with 9 bases that match TRBD1. This CDR3 has 14 residues. The germline gives CDR1 LGHNA, CDR2 YNFKEQ. CDR3 amino acids: CASTQRTGDEKLFF. The CDR3 coding sequence is TGTGCCAGCACCCAAAGGACAGGGGATGAAAAACTGTTTTTT.

There are a few counts of this clone. The V gene is TRBV10-3, the J gene TRBJ2-2; TRBD1 might be the D (6 bases). The germline V gene encodes CDR1 ENHRY and CDR2 SYGVKD. This CDR3 has 14 residues. V was pared by 10 bases and J by 5 bases, with 17 bases between. The CDR3 sequence is CATSRTDQTGELFF. CDR3 DNA: TGTGCCACCTCGAGGACAGACCAAACCGGGGAGCTGTTTTTT.

This clone turned up a few times. This chain uses TRBV19 with TRBJ1-2; possible D gene TRBD1, 5 bases. The CDR3 length is 14 residues. Trimming removed 8 bases from V and 1 base from J, with 14 bases in between. Per the germline V gene, CDR1 is LNHDA and CDR2 is SQIVND (reference sequence). The CDR3 spells CASSRESRNYGYTF. As DNA, the CDR3 is TGTGCCAGTTCCAGGGAAAGTCGTAACTATGGCTACACCTTC. Full variable domain (remainder filled in from reference TRBV19 and TRBJ1-2): DGGITQSPKYLFRKEGQNVTLSCEQNLNHDAMYWYRQDPGQGLRLIYYSQIVNDFQKGDIAEGYSVSREKKESFPLTVTSAQKNPTAFYLCASSRESRNYGYTFGSGTRLTVV.

This clone was seen only a few times. The junction departs from the called germline gene at one end, perhaps through a read error. The chain joins TRBV5-1 to TRBJ1-1, with D perhaps matching TRBD1 (6 bases). The CDR3 extends over 17 amino acids. Germline values: CDR1 SGHRS, CDR2 YFSETQ. The CDR3 region has the DNA TGCGCCAGCATCTTGAGACCTCGACAGGACCCTAACACTGAAGCTTTCTTT. Amino acid sequence: CASILRPRQDPNTEAFF.

The genes are TRBV18 and TRBJ1-5; 9 nucleotides line up with TRBD1. CDR3 length equals 15 residues. With 6 bases clipped from V and 0 bases from J, the junction kept 3 bases outside the gene matches. Per germline, CDR1 KGHSH and CDR2 LQKENI. The CDR3 is CASSPGQGSNQPQHF. The CDR3 DNA reads as TGTGCCAGCTCCCCGGGACAGGGTAGCAATCAGCCCCAGCATTTT.

As for this clone: The junction differs from germline at one of its ends, possibly a read error. The rearrangement links TRBV6-1 to TRBJ2-7, with D maybe TRBD2 (5 bases). Germline loops: CDR1 MNHNS, CDR2 SASEGT. CDR3 size: 13 residues. The CDR3, as DNA: TGTGCCAGCAGTGAAGGGATCGACTACAAGCAGTACTTC. Protein: CASSEGIDYKQYF.

This clone appeared many times. The chain joins TRBV9 to TRBJ1-4; D gene unclear. Germline lookup yields CDR1 SGDLS and CDR2 YYNGEE. There are 15 residues in the CDR3. Trimming shortened V by 0 bases and J by 4 bases, and 10 bases separated the two germline ends. DNA for the CDR3: TGTGCCAGCAGCGTAGAGAACAGCTTTAATGAAAAACTGTTTTTT. Its protein is CASSVENSFNEKLFF.

This clone occurred many times. The rearrangement links TRBV19 to TRBJ1-6, with D possibly matching TRBD1 (5 bases). The V gene lost 6 bases and the J gene lost 11 bases, with 20 bases spanning the gap. Germline CDR1 and CDR2: LNHDA and SQIVND (reference sequence). CDR3 size: 15 residues. CDR3 sequence: CASSAGDSLHTPLHF. In DNA, the CDR3 is TGTGCCAGTAGCGCCGGGGACTCCCTCCATACACCCCTCCACTTT.